The entry below describes one TCR beta chain. In the PCR, 60 Vbeta and 13 Jbeta primers were used. TCRdb's copy holds only in-frame clones and misses some; the assay was immunoSEQ multiplex PCR. The sample includes 90,000 to 140,000 clones, 60% to 80% of them seen just once. The sample comes from a study of cytomegalovirus exposure and HLA in healthy donors. With 3 bases clipped from V and 2 bases from J, the junction kept 0 bases outside the gene matches. This CDR3 has 15 residues. Germline lookup yields CDR1 LGHNA and CDR2 YNFKEQ. The sequenced sample consisted of PBMCs. The chain is built from TRBV4-2 and TRBJ2-5; 13 bases agree with TRBD2. The source is a man aged 30 to 39 in good health and CMV-seronegative. The CDR3 bases are TGTGCCAGCAGCCAGGGACTAGCGGGGCAAGAGACCCAGTACTTC. Protein product: CASSQGLAGQETQYF.